Given below is one T cell receptor (beta chain) in context. The data stem from a study of CD8 T cells in Susac syndrome. TCR beta from blood CD8+ and CD4+ T cells was sequenced. TEMRA cells were FACS-enriched and CD8+ and CD4+ T cells negatively isolated. RNA was extracted with the RNeasy kit, and a quantity of about 0.45 to 1 ug was reverse transcribed using random hexamers. Amplification of the TCR beta CDR3 was carried out by immunoSEQ multiplex PCR, which spanned a total of 54 Vbeta and 13 Jbeta segments. Via MiXCR, TCRdb re-called the immunoSEQ multiplex PCR reads, giving one row per CDR3 protein. The sample carries around 50,000 distinct CDR3 sequences, nearly 95% recorded once. The CDR3 spans 15 residues. Germline V gene lookup returns CDR1 KGHDR and CDR2 SFDVKD. V was cut by 9 bases and J by 2 bases, with 17 bases left in between.

The TCR comes from a human donor in good health. The source material was CD8+ T cells from PBMCs. The V gene is TRBV24-1, the J gene TRBJ2-3; D uncertain. The DNA of the CDR3 is TGTGCCACCCCCGGGCCGTTCACCTTCACAGATACGCAGTATTTT. Its translation is CATPGPFTFTDTQYF.